Shown below are 3 T cell receptor beta chains from a single sample sequenced in a study of T-cell reconstitution after alpha-beta-depleted transplantation in children. Unique molecular identifiers were used to barcode this TCRbeta library. TCRdb used MiXCR to reprocess the PCR reads, holding one entry per CDR3 protein. The data show roughly 98,000 distinct CDR3 sequences, 15% seen once. The sequenced sample was PBMCs, mostly from graft donor cells, obtained 180 days after TCRalphabeta/CD19-depleted stem cell transplant. Receptors were obtained from a male patient aged 2 to 10 who had a stem cell transplant for acute lymphoblastic leukemia, so the T cells may come from the graft donor.

Concerning this clonotype itself: A read error is possible here, since a much larger clone lies one base away. This sequence joins TRBV7-2 and TRBJ2-1; D is undetermined. Germline CDR1 reads SGHTA; CDR2 reads FQGNSA. CDR3 length: 12 residues. DNA of the CDR3: TGTGGCAGCAGCTTAGTATTCAATGAGCAGTTCTTC. This sequence encodes CGSSLVFNEQFF.

This clonotype was seen many times. This chain links TRBV7-9 with TRBJ1-2; D gene ambiguous. Germline V gene data show CDR1 as SEHNR and CDR2 as FQNEAQ (reference sequence). The CDR3 sequence is 15 residues long. V was cut by 5 bases and J by 0 bases, with 13 bases left in between. The DNA for the CDR3 is TGTGCCAGCAGCCGCCGAGAGGTAGCTAACTATGGCTACACCTTC. It is translated as CASSRREVANYGYTF.

The chain uses TRBV6-5 and TRBJ1-1; no definite D call. The ends were cut back, 7 bases at V and 8 bases at J, with 11 bases in the middle. The CDR3 has 11 residues. CDR1 is MNHEY and CDR2 is SVGAGI in the germline V gene. The CDR3 DNA reads TGTGCCAGCAAAGGAATAGGCGAAGCTTTCTTT. Translation gives CASKGIGEAFF.